This record looks at one T cell receptor beta chain sequence and its context. The data were taken from a study of blood T cell repertoires in COVID-19. Study in general: COVID-19 samples from acute and convalescent phases originated in the United States, Italy and Spain.

CDR3 length: 15 residues. Trimming removed 0 bases from V and 0 bases from J, with 8 bases in between. Germline V lookup: CDR1 LGHNA, CDR2 YSLEER. The table came from immunoSEQ multiplex PCR; TCRdb's copy has only in-frame clones and leaves some out. Among 160,000 or so clones listed, more than 70% were seen once. The clonotype comes from a man aged 55-75 years with acute or convalescent COVID-19. The source material was peripheral blood. The gene calls are TRBV4-3 and TRBJ1-2, with D possibly being TRBD1 (5 bases). The CDR3 loop reads CASSQDKQANYGYTF. CDR3 bases: TGCGCCAGCAGCCAAGACAAACAGGCTAACTATGGCTACACCTTC.